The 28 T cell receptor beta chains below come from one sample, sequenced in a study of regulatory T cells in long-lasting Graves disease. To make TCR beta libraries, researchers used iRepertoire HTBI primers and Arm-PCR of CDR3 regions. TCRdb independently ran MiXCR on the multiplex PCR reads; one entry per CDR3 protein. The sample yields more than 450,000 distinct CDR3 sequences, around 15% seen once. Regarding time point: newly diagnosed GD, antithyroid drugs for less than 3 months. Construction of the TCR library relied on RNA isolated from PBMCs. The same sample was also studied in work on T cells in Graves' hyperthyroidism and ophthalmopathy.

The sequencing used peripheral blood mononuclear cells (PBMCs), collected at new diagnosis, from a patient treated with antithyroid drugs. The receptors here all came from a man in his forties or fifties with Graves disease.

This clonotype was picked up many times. The CDR3 here is CATSRAGTAYEQYF. CDR3 coding DNA: TGTGCCACCAGCAGAGCCGGGACAGCCTACGAGCAGTACTTC. The chain employs TRBV15 and TRBJ2-7, with TRBD1 matching over 7 bases. V lost 1 base to trimming and J lost 2 bases; unmatched junction nucleotides: 2. Germline CDR1 LNHNV, CDR2 YYDKDF (reference sequence). The CDR3 has 14 residues.

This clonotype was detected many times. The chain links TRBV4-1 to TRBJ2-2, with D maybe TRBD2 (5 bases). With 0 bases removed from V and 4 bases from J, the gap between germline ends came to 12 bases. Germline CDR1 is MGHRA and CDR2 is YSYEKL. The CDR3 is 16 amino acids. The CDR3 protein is CASSQEEGVVTGELFF. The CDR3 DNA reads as TGCGCCAGCAGCCAAGAAGAGGGAGTCGTCACCGGGGAGCTGTTTTTT.

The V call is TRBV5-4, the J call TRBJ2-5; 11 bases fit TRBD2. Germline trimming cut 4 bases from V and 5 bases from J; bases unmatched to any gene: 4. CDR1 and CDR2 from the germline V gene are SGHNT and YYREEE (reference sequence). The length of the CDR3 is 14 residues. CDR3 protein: CASSLGLAVETQYF. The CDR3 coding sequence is TGTGCCAGCAGCCTGGGACTAGCGGTTGAGACCCAGTACTTC. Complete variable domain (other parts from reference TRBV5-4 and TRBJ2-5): ETGVTQSPTHLIKTRGQQVTLRCSSQSGHNTVSWYQQALGQGPQFIFQYYREEENGRGNFPPRFSGLQFPNYSSELNVNALELDDSALYLCASSLGLAVETQYFGPGTRLLVL.

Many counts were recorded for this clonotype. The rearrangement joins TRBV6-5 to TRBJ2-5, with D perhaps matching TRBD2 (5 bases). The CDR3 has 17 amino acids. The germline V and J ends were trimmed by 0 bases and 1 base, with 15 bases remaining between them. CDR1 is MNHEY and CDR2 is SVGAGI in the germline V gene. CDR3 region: CASSYSRGSQLQETQYF. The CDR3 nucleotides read TGTGCCAGCAGTTACTCGAGAGGGTCCCAGCTCCAAGAGACCCAGTACTTC.

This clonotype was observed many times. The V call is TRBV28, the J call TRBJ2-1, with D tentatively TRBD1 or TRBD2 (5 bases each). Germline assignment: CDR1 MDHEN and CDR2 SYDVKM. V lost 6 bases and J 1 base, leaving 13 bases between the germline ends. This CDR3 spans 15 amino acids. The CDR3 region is CASRNRDRSYNEQFF. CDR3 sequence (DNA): TGTGCCAGCAGAAACCGGGACCGTTCCTACAATGAGCAGTTCTTC.

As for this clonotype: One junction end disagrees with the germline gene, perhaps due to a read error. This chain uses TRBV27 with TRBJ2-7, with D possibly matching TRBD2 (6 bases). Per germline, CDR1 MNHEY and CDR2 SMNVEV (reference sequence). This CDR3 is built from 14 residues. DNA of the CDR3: TGTGCCAGCAGTCTTCGCCGGGACTCCTACGTGCAGTACTTC. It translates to CASSLRRDSYVQYF.

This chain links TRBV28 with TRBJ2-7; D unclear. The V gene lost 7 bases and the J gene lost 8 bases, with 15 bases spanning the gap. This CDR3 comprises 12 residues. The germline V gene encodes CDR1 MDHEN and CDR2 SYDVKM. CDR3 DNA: TGTGCCAGCAAGTTGAAGGGATACAAGCAGTACTTC. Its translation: CASKLKGYKQYF.

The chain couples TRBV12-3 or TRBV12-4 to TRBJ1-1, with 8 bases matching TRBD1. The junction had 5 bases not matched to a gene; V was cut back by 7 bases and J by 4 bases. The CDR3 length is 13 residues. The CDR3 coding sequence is TGTGCCAGCATTGGACAGGGTTTCACTGAAGCTTTCTTT. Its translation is CASIGQGFTEAFF.

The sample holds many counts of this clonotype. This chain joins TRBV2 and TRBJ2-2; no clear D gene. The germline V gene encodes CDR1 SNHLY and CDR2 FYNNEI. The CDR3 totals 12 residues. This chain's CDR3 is CAPRGVHGELFF. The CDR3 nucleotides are TGTGCACCCCGTGGGGTGCACGGGGAGCTGTTTTTT.

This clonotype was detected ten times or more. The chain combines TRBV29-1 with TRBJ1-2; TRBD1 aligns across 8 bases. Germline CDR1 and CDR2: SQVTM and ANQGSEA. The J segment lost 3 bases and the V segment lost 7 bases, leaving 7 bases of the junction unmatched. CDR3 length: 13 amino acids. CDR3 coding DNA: TGCAGCGGACGGGACAGGTCCGACTATGGCTACACCTTC. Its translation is CSGRDRSDYGYTF.

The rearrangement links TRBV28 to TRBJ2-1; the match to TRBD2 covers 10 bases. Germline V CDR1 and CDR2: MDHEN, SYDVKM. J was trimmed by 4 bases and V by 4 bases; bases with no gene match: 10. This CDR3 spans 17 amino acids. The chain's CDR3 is CASSSGGASGRYNEQFF. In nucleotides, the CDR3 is TGTGCCAGCAGTTCTGGCGGGGCTAGCGGGAGATACAATGAGCAGTTCTTC.

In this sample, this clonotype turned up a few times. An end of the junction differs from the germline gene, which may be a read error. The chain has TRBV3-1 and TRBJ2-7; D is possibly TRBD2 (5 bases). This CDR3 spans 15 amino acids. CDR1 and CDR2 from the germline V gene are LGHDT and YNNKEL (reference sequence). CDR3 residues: CASSQGSGGSYEQYF. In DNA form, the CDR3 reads TGTGCCAGCAGCCAAGGCTCTGGCGGGTCCTACGAGCAATACTTC.

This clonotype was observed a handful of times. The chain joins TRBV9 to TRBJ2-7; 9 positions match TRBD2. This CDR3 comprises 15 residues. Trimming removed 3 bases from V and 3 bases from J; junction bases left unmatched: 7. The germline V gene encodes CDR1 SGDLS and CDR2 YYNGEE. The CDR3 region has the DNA TGTGCCAGCAGCGGGACGGCTAGCGGGAACTACGAGCAGTACTTC. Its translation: CASSGTASGNYEQYF. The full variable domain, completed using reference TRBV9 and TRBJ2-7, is DSGVTQTPKHLITATGQRVTLRCSPRSGDLSVYWYQQSLDQGLQFLIQYYNGEERAKGNILERFSAQQFPDLHSELNLSSLELGDSALYFCASSGTASGNYEQYFGPGTRLTVT.

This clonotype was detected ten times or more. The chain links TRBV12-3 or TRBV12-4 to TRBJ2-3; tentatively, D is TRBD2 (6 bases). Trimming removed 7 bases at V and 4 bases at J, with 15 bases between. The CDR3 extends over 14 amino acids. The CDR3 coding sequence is TGTGCCAGCATCGCTGGATGGGGGGCAGATACGCAGTATTTT. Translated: CASIAGWGADTQYF.

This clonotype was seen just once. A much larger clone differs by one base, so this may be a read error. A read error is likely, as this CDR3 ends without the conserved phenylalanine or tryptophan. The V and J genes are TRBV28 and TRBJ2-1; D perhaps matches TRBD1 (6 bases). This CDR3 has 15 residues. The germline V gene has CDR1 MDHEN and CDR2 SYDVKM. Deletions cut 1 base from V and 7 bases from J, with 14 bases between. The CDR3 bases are TGTGCCAGCAGTTTATCAGGGGCCGGTGTGAATGAGCAGTTCTCC. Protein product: CASSLSGAGVNEQFS.

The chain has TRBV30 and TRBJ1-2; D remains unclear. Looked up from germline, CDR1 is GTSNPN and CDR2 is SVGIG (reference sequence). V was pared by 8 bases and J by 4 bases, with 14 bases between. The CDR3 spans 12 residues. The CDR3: CAGSASVYGYTF. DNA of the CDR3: TGTGCCGGTTCGGCCTCTGTCTATGGCTACACCTTC.

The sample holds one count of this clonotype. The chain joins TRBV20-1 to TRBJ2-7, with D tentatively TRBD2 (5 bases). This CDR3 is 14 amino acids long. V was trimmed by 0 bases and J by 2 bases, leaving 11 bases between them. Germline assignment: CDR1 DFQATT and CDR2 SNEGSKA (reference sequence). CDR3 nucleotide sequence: TGCAGTGCTAGAGATTGGTCCGGGACCTACGAGCAGTACTTC. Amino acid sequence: CSARDWSGTYEQYF.

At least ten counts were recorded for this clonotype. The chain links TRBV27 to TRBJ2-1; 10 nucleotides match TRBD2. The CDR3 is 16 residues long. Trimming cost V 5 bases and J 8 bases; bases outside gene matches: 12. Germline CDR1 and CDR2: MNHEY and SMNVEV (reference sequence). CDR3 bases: TGTGCCAGCAGTCTTTCGGCTAGCGGGAGATCAGATGAGCAGTTCTTC. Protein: CASSLSASGRSDEQFF.

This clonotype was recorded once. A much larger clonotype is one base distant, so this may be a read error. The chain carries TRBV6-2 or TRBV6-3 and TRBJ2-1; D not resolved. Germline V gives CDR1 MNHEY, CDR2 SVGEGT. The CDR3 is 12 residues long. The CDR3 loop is CASKDGYSEQFF. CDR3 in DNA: TGTGCCAGCAAGGACGGATACAGTGAGCAGTTCTTC.

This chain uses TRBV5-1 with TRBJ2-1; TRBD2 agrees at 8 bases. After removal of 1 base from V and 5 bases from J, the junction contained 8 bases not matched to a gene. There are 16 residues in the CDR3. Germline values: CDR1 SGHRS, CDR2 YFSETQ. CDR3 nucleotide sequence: TGCGCCAGCAGCTTGTGGGGCGGGGGGATTCACAATGAGCAGTTCTTC. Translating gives CASSLWGGGIHNEQFF.

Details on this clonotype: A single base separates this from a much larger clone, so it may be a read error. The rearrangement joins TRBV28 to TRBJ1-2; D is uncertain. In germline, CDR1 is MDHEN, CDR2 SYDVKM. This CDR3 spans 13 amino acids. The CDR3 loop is CASSLNLYYGNTF. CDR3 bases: TGTGCCAGCAGTTTAAATCTCTACTATGGCAACACCTTC.

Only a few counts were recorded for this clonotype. The CDR3 DNA sequence: TGTGCCAGCAGCTTAGCCGTTCAGACCACTGAAGCTTTCTTT. It encodes CASSLAVQTTEAFF. The rearrangement links TRBV7-9 to TRBJ1-1; no reliable D call. The CDR3 consists of 14 residues. With 0 bases removed from V and 4 bases from J, the gap between germline ends came to 9 bases. In germline, CDR1 is SEHNR, CDR2 FQNEAQ (reference sequence).

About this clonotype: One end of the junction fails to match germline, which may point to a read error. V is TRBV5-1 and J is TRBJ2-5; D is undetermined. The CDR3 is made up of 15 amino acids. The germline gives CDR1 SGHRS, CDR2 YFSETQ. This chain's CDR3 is CASSFPFESQETQYF. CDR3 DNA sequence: TGTGCCAGCAGCTTCCCCTTCGAATCACAAGAGACCCAGTACTTC.

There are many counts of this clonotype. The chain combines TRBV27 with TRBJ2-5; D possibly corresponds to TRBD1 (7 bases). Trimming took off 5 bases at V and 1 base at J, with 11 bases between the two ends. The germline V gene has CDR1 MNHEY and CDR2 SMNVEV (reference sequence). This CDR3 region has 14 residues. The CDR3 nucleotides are TGTGCCAGCAGTCTCAGGGGGGTCCAAGAGACCCAGTACTTC. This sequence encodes CASSLRGVQETQYF.

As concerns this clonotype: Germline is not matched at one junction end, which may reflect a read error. The CDR3 sequence is CASSHGAGYDYTF. CDR3 in DNA: TGTGCCAGCAGCCATGGGGCCGGATATGACTACACCTTC. J is TRBJ1-2 and V is TRBV3-1, with a tentative D call TRBD1 (5 bases). CDR1 and CDR2 from the germline V gene are LGHDT and YNNKEL (reference sequence). The CDR3 has 13 residues.

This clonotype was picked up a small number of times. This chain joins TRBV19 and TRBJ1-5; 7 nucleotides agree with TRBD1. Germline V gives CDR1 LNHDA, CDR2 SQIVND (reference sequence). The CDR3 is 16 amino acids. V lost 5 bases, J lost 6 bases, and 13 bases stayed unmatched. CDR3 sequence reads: CASSVHRGRRPQPQHF. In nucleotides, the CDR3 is TGTGCCAGTAGTGTACACAGGGGACGCCGGCCTCAGCCCCAGCATTTT. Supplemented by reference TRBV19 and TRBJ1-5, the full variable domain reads DGGITQSPKYLFRKEGQNVTLSCEQNLNHDAMYWYRQDPGQGLRLIYYSQIVNDFQKGDIAEGYSVSREKKESFPLTVTSAQKNPTAFYLCASSVHRGRRPQPQHFGDGTRLSIL.

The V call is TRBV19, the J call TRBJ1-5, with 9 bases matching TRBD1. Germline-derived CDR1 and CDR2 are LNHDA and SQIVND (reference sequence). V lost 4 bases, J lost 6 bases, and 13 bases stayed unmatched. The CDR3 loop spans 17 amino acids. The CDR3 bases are TGTGCCAGTAGTACACCCCCGGGGACAGGGTTTGGTCAGCCCCAGCATTTT. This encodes CASSTPPGTGFGQPQHF. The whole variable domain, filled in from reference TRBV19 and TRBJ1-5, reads DGGITQSPKYLFRKEGQNVTLSCEQNLNHDAMYWYRQDPGQGLRLIYYSQIVNDFQKGDIAEGYSVSREKKESFPLTVTSAQKNPTAFYLCASSTPPGTGFGQPQHFGDGTRLSIL.

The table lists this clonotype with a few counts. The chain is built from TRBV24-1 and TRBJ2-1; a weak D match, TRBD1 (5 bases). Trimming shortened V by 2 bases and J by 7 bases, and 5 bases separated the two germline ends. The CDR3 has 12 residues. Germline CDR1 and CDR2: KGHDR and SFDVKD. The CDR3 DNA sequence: TGTGCCACCAGTGATTCAGGGAATGAGCAGTTCTTC. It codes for CATSDSGNEQFF.